This T cell receptor (beta chain) comes out of a study of T cell clonality in common variable immunodeficiency. Overall study findings and caveats: Compared with controls, CVID subjects had fewer shared TCRbeta clones.

Method: immunoSEQ multiplex PCR; TCRdb's copy keeps in-frame clones and lacks some. Recorded here are approximately 52,000 clones, none singletons. This CDR3 is built from 18 residues. V lost 5 bases and J lost 2, with 23 bases in between. This clone came up many times. Its antigen is unknown. Read coverage stops 3 residues before the CDR3 terminus; the germline J gene supplies the remainder. The chain has TRBV12-3 or TRBV12-4 and TRBJ2-3, with D perhaps matching TRBD2 (6 bases). The TCR sequence derives from a person aged 18 to 69 in good health. Sequenced sample: peripheral blood mononuclear cells. The CDR3 bases that were read are TGTGCCAGCAGTCCACACCCTACGCTGTCGGGGGACACAGATACG. Translation: CASSPHPTLSGDTDT. In full, the CDR3 is CASSPHPTLSGDTDTQYF.